This T cell receptor beta chain came from a study of T cells in localized non-small cell lung cancer. Study-level results: Longer overall survival associated with higher blood T cell density; shorter survival with higher adjacent-lung clonality. A median of approximately 60 of the top 100 tumor clones appeared in adjacent lung, which was paired and uninvolved.

TCRdb's copy holds only in-frame clones and misses some; the assay was immunoSEQ multiplex PCR. Of some 36,000 clones in the sample, more than 80% were seen once. V was shortened by 5 bases and J by 1 base, with 11 bases between the two germline ends. The CDR3 extends over 14 amino acids. CDR1 is SEHNR and CDR2 is FQNEAQ in the germline V gene (reference sequence). Notes on this clone: The antigen is unknown.

The clonotype comes from a male donor older than 55 with stage II lung adenocarcinoma. The sequencing here drew on peripheral blood mononuclear cells, taken before any cancer treatment. V gene TRBV7-9 combines with J gene TRBJ1-1; perhaps TRBD1 as D (5 bases). In nucleotides, the CDR3 is TGTGCCAGCAGCCCGGGACTTCAGAACACTGAAGCTTTCTTT. It translates to CASSPGLQNTEAFF.